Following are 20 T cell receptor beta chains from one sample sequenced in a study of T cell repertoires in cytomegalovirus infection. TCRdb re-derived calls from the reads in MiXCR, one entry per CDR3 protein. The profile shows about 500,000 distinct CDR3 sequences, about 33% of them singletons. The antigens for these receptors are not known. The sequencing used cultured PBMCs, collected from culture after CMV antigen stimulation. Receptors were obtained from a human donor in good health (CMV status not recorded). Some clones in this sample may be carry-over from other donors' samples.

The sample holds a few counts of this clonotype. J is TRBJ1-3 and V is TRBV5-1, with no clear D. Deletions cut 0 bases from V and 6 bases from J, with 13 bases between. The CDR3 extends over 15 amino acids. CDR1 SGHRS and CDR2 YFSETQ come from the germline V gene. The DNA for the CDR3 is TGCGCCAGCAGCTTGGATCGGCCCGGAGTAAACACCATATATTTT. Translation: CASSLDRPGVNTIYF.

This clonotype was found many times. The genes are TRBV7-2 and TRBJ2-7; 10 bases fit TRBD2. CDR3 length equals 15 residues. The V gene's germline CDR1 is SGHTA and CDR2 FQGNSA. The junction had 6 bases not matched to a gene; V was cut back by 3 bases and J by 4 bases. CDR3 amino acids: CASSFSTSGDYEQYF. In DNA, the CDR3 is TGTGCCAGCAGCTTTTCCACTAGCGGGGATTACGAGCAGTACTTC. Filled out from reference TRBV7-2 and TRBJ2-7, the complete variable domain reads GAGVSQSPSNKVTEKGKDVELRCDPISGHTALYWYRQSLGQGLEFLIYFQGNSAPDKSGLPSDRFSAERTGGSVSTLTIQRTQQEDSAVYLCASSFSTSGDYEQYFGPGTRLTVT.

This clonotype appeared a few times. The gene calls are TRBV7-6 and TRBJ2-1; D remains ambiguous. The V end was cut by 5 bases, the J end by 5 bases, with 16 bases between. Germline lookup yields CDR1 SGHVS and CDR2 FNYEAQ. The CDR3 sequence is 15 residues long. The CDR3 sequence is CASSHGYYLDNEQFF. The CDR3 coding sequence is TGTGCCAGCAGCCACGGGTACTACTTGGACAATGAGCAGTTCTTC. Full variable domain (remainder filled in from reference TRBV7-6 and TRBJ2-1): GAGVSQSPRYKVTKRGQDVALRCDPISGHVSLYWYRQALGQGPEFLTYFNYEAQQDKSGLPNDRFSAERPEGSISTLTIQRTEQRDSAMYRCASSHGYYLDNEQFFGPGTRLTVL.

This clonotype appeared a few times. CDR3 amino acids: CASRPRGTGRRSSYEQYF. The DNA for the CDR3 is TGTGCCAGCAGACCGCGTGGGACAGGGAGAAGATCCTCCTACGAGCAGTACTTC. The chain carries TRBV28 and TRBJ2-7; 9 bases agree with TRBD1. The V and J ends lost 6 bases and 0 bases, in that order; junction bases with no gene match: 15. Germline CDR1 and CDR2: MDHEN and SYDVKM. CDR3 length: 18 amino acids.

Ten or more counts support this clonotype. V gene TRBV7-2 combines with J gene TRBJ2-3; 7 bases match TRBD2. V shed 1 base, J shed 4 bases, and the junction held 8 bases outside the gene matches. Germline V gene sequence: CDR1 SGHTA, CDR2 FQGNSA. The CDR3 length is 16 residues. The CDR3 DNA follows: TGTGCCAGCAGCTTAGGCGGTAGCGGGCTAGCAGATACGCAGTATTTT. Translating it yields CASSLGGSGLADTQYF.

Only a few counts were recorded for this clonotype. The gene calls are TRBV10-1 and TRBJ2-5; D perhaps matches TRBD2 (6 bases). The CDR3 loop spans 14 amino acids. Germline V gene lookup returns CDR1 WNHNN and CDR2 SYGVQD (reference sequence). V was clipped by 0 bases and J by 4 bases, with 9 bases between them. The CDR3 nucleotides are TGCGCCAGCAGTGAGTCTACGGGAGCAGAGACCCAGTACTTC. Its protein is CASSESTGAETQYF.

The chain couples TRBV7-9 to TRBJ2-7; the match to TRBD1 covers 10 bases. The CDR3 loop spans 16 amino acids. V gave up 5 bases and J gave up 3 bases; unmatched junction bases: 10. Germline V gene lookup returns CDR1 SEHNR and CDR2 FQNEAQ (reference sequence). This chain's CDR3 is CASSTNRDRGIYEQYF. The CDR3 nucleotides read TGTGCCAGCAGCACCAATCGGGACAGGGGTATCTACGAGCAGTACTTC. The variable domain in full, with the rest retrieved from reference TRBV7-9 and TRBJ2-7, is DTGVSQNPRHKITKRGQNVTFRCDPISEHNRLYWYRQTLGQGPEFLTYFQNEAQLEKSRLLSDRFSAERPKGSFSTLEIQRTEQGDSAMYLCASSTNRDRGIYEQYFGPGTRLTVT.

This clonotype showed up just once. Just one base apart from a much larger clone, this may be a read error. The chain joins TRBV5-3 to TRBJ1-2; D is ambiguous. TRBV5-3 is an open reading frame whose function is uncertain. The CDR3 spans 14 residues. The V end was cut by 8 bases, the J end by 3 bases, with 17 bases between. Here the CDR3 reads CASSQLGRHYGYTF. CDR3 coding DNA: TGTGCCAGCAGCCAGCTGGGCCGCCACTATGGCTACACCTTC.

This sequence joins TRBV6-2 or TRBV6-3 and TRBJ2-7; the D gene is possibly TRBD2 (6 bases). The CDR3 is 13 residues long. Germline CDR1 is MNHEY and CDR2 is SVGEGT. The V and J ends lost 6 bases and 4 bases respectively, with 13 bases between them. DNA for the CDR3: TGTGCCAGCAGACTTCGCGGGATATACGAGCAGTACGTC. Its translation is CASRLRGIYEQYV.

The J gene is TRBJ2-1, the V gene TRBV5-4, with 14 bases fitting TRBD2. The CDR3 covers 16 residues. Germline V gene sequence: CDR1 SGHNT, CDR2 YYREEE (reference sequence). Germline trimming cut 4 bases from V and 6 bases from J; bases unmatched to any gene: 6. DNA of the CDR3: TGTGCCAGCAGCGCTAAGACTAGCGGGAGGGCCAATGAGCAGTTCTTC. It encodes CASSAKTSGRANEQFF. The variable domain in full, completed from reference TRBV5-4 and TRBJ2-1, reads ETGVTQSPTHLIKTRGQQVTLRCSSQSGHNTVSWYQQALGQGPQFIFQYYREEENGRGNFPPRFSGLQFPNYSSELNVNALELDDSALYLCASSAKTSGRANEQFFGPGTRLTVL.

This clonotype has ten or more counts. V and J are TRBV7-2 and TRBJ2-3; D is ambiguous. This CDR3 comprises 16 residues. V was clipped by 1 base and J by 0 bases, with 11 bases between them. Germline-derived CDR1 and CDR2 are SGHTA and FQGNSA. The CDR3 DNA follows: TGTGCCAGCAGCTTAGAGGCACATCCCAGCACAGATACGCAGTATTTT. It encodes CASSLEAHPSTDTQYF.

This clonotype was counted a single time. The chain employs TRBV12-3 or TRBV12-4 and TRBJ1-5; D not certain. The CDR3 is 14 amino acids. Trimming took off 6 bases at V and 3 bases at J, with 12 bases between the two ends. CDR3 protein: CASRSGPTNQPQHF. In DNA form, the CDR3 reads TGTGCCAGCAGATCCGGGCCCACCAATCAGCCCCAGCATTTT.

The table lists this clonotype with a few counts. The CDR3: CASSAEGWGGGDTEAFF. The CDR3 DNA reads as TGTGCCAGCAGCGCCGAGGGATGGGGCGGCGGAGACACTGAAGCTTTCTTT. The J gene is TRBJ1-1, the V gene TRBV9, with D maybe TRBD1 (5 bases). The ends were cut back, 3 bases at V and 3 bases at J, with 21 bases in the middle. Germline V CDR1 and CDR2: SGDLS, YYNGEE. The CDR3 loop spans 17 amino acids.

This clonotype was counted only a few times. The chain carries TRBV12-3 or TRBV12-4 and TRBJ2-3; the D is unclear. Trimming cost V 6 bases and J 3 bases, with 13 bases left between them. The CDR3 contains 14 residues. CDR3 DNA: TGTGCCAGCAGCCCCTTGCTTTGGACAGATACGCAGTATTTT. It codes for CASSPLLWTDTQYF.

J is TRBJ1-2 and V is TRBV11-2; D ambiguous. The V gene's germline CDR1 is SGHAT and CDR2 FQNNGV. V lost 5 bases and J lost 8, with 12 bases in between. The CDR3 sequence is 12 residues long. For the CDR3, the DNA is TGTGCCAGCAGCCGGAGAACCGAAGGCTACACCTTC. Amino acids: CASSRRTEGYTF.

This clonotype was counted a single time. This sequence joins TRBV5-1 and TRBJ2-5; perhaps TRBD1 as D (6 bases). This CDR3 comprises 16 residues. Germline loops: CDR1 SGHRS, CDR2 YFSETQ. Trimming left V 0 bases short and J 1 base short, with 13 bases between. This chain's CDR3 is CASSLDGTSPQETQYF. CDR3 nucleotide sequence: TGCGCCAGCAGCTTGGATGGGACATCCCCCCAAGAGACCCAGTACTTC.

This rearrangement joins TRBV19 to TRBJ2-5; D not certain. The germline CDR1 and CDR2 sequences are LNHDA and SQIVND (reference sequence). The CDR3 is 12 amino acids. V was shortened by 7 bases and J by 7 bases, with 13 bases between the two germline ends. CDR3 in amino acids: CASIGPTGTQYF. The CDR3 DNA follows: TGTGCCAGTATTGGCCCCACGGGGACCCAGTACTTC.

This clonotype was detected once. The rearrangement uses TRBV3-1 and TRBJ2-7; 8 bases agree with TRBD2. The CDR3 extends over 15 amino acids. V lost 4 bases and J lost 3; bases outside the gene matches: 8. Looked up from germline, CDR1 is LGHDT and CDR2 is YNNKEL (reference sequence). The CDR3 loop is CASSLPGRAIYEQYF. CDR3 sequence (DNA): TGTGCCAGCAGCCTCCCCGGGAGGGCCATCTACGAGCAGTACTTC.

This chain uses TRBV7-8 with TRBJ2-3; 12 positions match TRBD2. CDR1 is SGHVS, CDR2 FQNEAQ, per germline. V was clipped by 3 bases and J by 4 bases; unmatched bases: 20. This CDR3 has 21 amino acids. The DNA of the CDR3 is TGTGCCAGCAGCTTCGAGACTAGCGGGAGAGAGGGGGTTATCGTGGCAGATACGCAGTATTTT. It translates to CASSFETSGREGVIVADTQYF.

DNA of the CDR3: TGTGCCAGCAGCTTGTGGGCAGTTAATGAAAAACTGTTTTTT. The encoded protein is CASSLWAVNEKLFF. The V gene is TRBV5-6, the J gene TRBJ1-4; D unclear. Trimming stripped 1 base from V and 4 bases from J, with 8 bases between. Germline loops: CDR1 SGHDT, CDR2 YYEEEE. The CDR3 extends over 14 amino acids.